This TCR beta chain emerged from a study of neoadjuvant anti-PD-1 for oral cavity cancer. Study findings and constraints: Pretreatment Treg/Th17 ratio correlated inversely with post-treatment tumor clonality.

The table came from immunoSEQ multiplex PCR; TCRdb's copy has only in-frame clones and leaves some out. The top ten clones hold 2% to 2.5% of a sample with some 14,000 clones, 62% of them seen once. This CDR3 has 13 amino acids. The germline V gene encodes CDR1 MNHNS and CDR2 SASEGT. The germline V and J ends were trimmed by 1 base and 7 bases, with 10 bases remaining between them. About this clone: Its antigen is unknown.

The chain is built from TRBV6-1 and TRBJ1-1; the D is unclear. The starting material was PBMCs, obtained before nivolumab (anti-PD-1) treatment. The receptor's source is a person aged 40 to 85 with oral cavity squamous cell carcinoma. The CDR3 nucleotides are TGTGCCAGCAGTGAAGATGGCGGTTATGAAGCTTTCTTT. It codes for CASSEDGGYEAFF.